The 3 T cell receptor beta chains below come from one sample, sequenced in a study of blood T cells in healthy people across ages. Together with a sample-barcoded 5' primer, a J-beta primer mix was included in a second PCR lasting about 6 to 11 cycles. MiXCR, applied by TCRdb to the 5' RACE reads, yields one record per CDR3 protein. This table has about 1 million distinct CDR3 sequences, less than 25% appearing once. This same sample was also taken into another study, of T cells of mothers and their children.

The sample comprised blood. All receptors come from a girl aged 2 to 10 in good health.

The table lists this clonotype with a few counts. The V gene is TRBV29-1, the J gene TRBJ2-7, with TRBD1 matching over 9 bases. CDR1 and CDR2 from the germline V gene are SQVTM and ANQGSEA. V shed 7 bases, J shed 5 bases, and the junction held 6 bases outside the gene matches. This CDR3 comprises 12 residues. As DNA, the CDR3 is TGCAGCGGGTACACAGGGGGCGACGAGCAGTACTTC. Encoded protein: CSGYTGGDEQYF.

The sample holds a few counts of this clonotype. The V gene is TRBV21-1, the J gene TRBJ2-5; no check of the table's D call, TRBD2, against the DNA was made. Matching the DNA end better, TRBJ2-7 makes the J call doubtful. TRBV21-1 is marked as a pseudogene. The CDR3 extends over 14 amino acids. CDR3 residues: CASSKTGRSHEQYF. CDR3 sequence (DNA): TGTGCCAGCAGCAAAACAGGGAGGTCCCACGAGCAGTACTTC.

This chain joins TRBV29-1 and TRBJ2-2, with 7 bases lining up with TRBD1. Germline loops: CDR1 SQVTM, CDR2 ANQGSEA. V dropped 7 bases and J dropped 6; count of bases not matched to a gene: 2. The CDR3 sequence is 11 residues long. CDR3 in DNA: TGCAGCGGAGGGGGCCCCGGGGAGCTGTTTTTT. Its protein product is CSGGGPGELFF.